The 8 T cell receptor beta chains below all came from one sample that was sequenced in a study of CD8+CD57+ T cells in acquired aplastic anemia. Template material for TCR beta VDJ and CDR3 profiling consisted of genomic DNA. TCRdb reprocessed the reads with MiXCR, giving one entry per CDR3 protein. This sample has 95,000 to 150,000 distinct CDR3 sequences, with over 30% found just once. In patients chosen for sequencing, flow cytometry had shown CD8+CD57+ cell expansion. The source material was sorted CD4+, CD8+, or CD8+CD57+ T cells (not recorded which) from PBMCs. The receptors shown here come from a human donor with aplastic anemia.

At least ten counts were recorded for this clonotype. The rearrangement uses TRBV3-1 and TRBJ2-7, with D perhaps TRBD1 (5 bases). CDR1 and CDR2 (germline): LGHDT, YNNKEL (reference sequence). V was cut by 3 bases and J by 2 bases, with 14 bases left in between. The CDR3 runs 15 residues. In DNA form, the CDR3 reads TGTGCCAGCAGCCATCCCGACAGTTCCACCTACGAGCAGTACTTC. It yields the protein CASSHPDSSTYEQYF.

On this clonotype: A much larger clone differs from this one at a single base, so this may be a read error. V usage is TRBV11-1 and J usage is TRBJ1-1, with D unresolved. Germline CDR1 is SGHAT and CDR2 is FQDESV (reference sequence). The CDR3 spans 15 residues. Trimming stripped 8 bases from V and 3 bases from J, with 19 bases between. The CDR3 here is CASGQEERAHTEAFF. The CDR3 DNA sequence: TGTGCCAGCGGCCAAGAGGAGAGGGCCCACACTGAAGCTTTCTTT.

On this clonotype itself: The conserved closing phenylalanine or tryptophan is absent in this CDR3, likely reflecting a read error. The chain combines TRBV28 with TRBJ2-7, with D possibly being TRBD1 (6 bases). The CDR3 has 11 amino acids. The V end was cut by 6 bases, the J end by 7 bases, with 10 bases between. CDR1 is MDHEN and CDR2 is SYDVKM in the germline V gene. This chain's CDR3 is CASSRGQEQYL. The CDR3 DNA follows: TGTGCCAGCAGCAGGGGACAAGAGCAGTACCTC.

J is TRBJ1-5 and V is TRBV19; D unresolved. V was shortened by 6 bases and J by 4 bases, with 16 bases between the two germline ends. This CDR3 has 15 residues. The germline gives CDR1 LNHDA, CDR2 SQIVND (reference sequence). For the CDR3, the DNA is TGTGCCAGTAGCTCGGGGTTAGGTCAAAATCAGCCCCAGCATTTT. Amino acids: CASSSGLGQNQPQHF.

This clonotype was seen at least ten times. The V call is TRBV14, the J call TRBJ2-2, with D perhaps TRBD2 (6 bases). V lost 2 bases and J lost 1, with 11 bases in between. Per germline, CDR1 SGHDN and CDR2 FVKESK. The length of the CDR3 is 16 residues. The CDR3 DNA reads TGTGCCAGCAGCCAACGACGGCGGGGGAACACCGGGGAGCTGTTTTTT. The encoded protein is CASSQRRRGNTGELFF.

This clonotype showed up just once. V is TRBV19 and J is TRBJ1-1; 7 nucleotides align to TRBD1. The germline V gene encodes CDR1 LNHDA and CDR2 SQIVND (reference sequence). The CDR3 is 15 amino acids. Unmatched junction bases numbered 2, after V lost 0 bases and J lost 1 base. This CDR3 reads CASSIDQGGNTEAFF. CDR3 bases: TGTGCCAGTAGTATAGACCAGGGGGGGAACACTGAAGCTTTCTTT.

This clonotype has a count of ten or more. The V gene is TRBV7-2, the J gene TRBJ2-5; 8 bases align to TRBD2. CDR1 is SGHTA and CDR2 is FQGNSA in the germline V gene. Trimming removed 6 bases from V and 1 base from J; junction bases left unmatched: 13. There are 17 residues in the CDR3. The CDR3 reads CASSFGSGGGFQETQYF. DNA of the CDR3: TGTGCCAGCAGTTTCGGTAGTGGCGGGGGGTTCCAAGAGACCCAGTACTTC.

Comments on this clonotype: A read error may explain this, as a much larger clone is one base away. The chain recombines TRBV6-5 with TRBJ1-3; a weak D match, TRBD1 (5 bases). Germline V gene lookup returns CDR1 MNHEY and CDR2 SVGAGI. Trimming removed 2 bases from V and 6 bases from J, with 14 bases in between. The CDR3 covers 15 residues. The CDR3 loop reads CASSYGGSAENTIYF. As DNA, the CDR3 is TGTGCCAGCAGTTACGGGGGATCGGCTGAAAACACCATATATTTT.